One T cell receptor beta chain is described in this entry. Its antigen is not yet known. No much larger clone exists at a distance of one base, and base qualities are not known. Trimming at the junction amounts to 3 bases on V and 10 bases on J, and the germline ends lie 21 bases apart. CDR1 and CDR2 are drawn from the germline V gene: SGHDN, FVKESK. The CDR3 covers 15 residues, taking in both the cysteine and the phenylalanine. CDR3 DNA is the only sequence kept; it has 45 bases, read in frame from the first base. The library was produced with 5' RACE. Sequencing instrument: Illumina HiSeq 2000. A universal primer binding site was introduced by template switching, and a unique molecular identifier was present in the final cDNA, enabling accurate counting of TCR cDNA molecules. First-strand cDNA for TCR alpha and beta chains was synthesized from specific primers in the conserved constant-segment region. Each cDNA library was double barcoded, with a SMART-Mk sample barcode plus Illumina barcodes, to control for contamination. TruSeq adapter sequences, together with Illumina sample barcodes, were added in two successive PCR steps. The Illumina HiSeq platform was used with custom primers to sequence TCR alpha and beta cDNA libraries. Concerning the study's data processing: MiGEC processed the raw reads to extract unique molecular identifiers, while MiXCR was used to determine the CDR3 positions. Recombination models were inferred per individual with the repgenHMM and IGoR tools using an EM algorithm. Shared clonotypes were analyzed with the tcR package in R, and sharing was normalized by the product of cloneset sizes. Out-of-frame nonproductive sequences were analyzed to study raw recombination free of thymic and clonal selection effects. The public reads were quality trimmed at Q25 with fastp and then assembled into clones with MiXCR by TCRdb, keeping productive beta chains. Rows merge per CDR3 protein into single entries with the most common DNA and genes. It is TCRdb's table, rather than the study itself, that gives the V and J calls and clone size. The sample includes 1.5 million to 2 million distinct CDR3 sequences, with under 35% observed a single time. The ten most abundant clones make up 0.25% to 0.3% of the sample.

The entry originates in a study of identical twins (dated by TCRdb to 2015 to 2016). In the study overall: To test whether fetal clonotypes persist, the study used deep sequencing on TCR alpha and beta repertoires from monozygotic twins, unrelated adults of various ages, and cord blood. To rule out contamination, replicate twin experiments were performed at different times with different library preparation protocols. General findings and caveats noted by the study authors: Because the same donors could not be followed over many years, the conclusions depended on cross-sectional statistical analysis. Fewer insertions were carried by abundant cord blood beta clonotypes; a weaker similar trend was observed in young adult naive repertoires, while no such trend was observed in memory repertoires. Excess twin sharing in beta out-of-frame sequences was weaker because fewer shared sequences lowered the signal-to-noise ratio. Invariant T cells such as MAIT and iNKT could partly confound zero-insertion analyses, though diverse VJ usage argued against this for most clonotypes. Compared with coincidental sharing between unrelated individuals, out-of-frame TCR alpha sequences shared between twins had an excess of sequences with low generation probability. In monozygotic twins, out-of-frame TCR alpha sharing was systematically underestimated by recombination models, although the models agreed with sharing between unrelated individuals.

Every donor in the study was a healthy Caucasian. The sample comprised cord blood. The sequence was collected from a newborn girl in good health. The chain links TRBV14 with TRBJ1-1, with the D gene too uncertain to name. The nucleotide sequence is TGTGCCAGCAGCCATGTAAATCGGCTCGACGAGATAGCTTTCTTT. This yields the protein CASSHVNRLDEIAFF. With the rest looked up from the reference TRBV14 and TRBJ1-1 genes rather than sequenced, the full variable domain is EAGVTQFPSHSVIEKGQTVTLRCDPISGHDNLYWYRRVMGKEIKFLLHFVKESKQDESGMPNNRFLAERTGGTYSTLKVQPAELEDSGVYFCASSHVNRLDEIAFFGQGTRLTVV.